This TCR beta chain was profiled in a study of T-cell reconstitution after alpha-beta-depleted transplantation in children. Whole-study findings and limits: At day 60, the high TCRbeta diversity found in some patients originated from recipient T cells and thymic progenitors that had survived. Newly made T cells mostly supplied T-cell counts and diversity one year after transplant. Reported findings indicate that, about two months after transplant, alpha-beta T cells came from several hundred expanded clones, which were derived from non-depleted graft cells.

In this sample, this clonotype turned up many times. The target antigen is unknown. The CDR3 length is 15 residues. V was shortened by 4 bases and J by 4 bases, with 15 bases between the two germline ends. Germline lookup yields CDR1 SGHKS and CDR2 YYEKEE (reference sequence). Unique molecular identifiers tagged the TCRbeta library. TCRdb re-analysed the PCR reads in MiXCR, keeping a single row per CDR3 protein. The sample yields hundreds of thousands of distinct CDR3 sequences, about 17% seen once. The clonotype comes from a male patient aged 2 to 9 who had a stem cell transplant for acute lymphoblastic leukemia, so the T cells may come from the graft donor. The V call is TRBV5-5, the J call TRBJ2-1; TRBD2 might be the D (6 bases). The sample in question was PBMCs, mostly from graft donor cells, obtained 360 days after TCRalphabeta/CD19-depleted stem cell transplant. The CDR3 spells CASSPGGPGYNEQFF. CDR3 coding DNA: TGTGCCAGCAGCCCTGGAGGGCCTGGATACAATGAGCAGTTCTTC.